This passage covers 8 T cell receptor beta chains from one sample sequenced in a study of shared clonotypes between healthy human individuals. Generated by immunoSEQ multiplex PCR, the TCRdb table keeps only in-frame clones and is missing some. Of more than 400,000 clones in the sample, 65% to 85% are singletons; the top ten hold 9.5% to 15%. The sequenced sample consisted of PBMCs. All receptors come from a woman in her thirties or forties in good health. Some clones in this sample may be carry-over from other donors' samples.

The CDR3 region is CASSFGQTSYEQYF. CDR3 sequence (DNA): TGTGCCAGCAGCTTCGGACAGACCTCCTACGAGCAGTACTTC. The chain couples TRBV5-4 to TRBJ2-7; D might be TRBD1 (6 bases). Trimming took off 2 bases at V and 0 bases at J, with 9 bases between the two ends. Germline CDR1 SGHNT, CDR2 YYREEE (reference sequence). This CDR3 is built from 14 residues.

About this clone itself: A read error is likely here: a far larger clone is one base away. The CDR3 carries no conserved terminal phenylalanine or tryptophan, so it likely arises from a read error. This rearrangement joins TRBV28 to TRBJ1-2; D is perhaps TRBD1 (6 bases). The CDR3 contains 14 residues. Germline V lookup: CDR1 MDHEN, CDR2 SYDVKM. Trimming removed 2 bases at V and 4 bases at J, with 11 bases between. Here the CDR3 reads CASSLRQEAYGYTL. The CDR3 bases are TGTGCCAGCAGTTTAAGACAGGAGGCCTATGGCTACACCCTC.

Written as DNA, the CDR3 is TGTGCCAGCAGCTTTACTAGCGCAAGATCTGGGGCCAACGTCCTGACTTTC. Protein: CASSFTSARSGANVLTF. This chain connects TRBV7-3 to TRBJ2-6, with 7 positions matching TRBD2. The CDR3 runs to 17 residues. CDR1 SGHTA and CDR2 FQGTGA come from the germline V gene. The J segment lost 1 base and the V segment lost 3 bases, leaving 6 bases of the junction unmatched.

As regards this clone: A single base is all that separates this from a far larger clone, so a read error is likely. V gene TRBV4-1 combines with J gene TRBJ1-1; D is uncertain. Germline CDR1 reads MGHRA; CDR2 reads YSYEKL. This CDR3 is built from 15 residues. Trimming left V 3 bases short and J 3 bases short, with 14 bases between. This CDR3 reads CASSQSSGGYTEAFF. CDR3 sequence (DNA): TGCGCCAGCAGCCAGAGCTCGGGTGGGTACACTGAAGCTTTCTTT.

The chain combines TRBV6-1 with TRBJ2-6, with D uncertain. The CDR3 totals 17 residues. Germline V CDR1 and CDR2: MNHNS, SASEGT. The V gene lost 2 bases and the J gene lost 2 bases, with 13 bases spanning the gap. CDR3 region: CASSEFFLGPGANVLTF. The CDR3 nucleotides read TGTGCCAGCAGTGAATTCTTCCTCGGGCCTGGGGCCAACGTCCTGACTTTC.

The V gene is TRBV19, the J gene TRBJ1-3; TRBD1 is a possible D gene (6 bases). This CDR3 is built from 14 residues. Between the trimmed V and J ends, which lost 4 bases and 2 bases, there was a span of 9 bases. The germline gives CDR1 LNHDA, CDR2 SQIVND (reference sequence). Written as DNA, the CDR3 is TGTGCCAGTAGTACGACAGGTACTGGAAACACCATATATTTT. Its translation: CASSTTGTGNTIYF.

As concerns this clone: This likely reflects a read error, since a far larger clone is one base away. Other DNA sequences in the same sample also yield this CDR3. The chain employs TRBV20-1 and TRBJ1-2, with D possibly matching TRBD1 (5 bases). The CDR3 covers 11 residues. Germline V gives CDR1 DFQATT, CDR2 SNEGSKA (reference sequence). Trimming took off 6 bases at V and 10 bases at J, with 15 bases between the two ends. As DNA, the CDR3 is TGCAGTGCCCCAATAGGGGTCGACTACACCTTC. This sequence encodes CSAPIGVDYTF.

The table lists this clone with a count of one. The CDR3 region has the DNA TGCGCCAGCAGCTTGTTGTTGACTGAAGCTTTCTTT. Protein product: CASSLLLTEAFF. The chain has TRBV5-1 and TRBJ1-1; no clear D. CDR1 and CDR2 (germline): SGHRS, YFSETQ. The V end lost 1 base, the J end lost 5 bases, and 6 bases lay between the germline ends. The CDR3 consists of 12 residues.